The clone carrying this TCR beta chain has at least ten counts. As yet, its antigen is unknown. This sample was taken from a study of regulatory T cells in long-lasting Graves disease. Whole-study context: The study counted Graves' disease as persistent given over 5 years of antithyroid drugs and positive TSH receptor antibodies. Study conclusions and caveats: Persistent disease samples used TRBV28, TRBJ1-2 and TRBJ2-5 preferentially.

Trimming stripped 6 bases from V and 3 bases from J, with 11 bases between. The CDR3 consists of 14 residues. Germline CDR1 is MDHEN and CDR2 is SYDVKM. TCR beta libraries were built with iRepertoire HTBI primers and Arm-PCR of CDR3 regions. Using its own MiXCR run on the multiplex PCR reads, TCRdb lists one record per CDR3 protein. The sample includes some 370,000 distinct CDR3 sequences, approximately 25% of them seen just once. This sample's time point: persistent/refractory GD, antithyroid drugs over 5 years with positive TRAb. From RNA extracted from PBMCs, the TCR library was made. EDTA tubes received around 9 milliliters of drawn peripheral blood.

The chain recombines TRBV28 with TRBJ2-2; D gene ambiguous. Material: peripheral blood mononuclear cells (PBMCs), obtained when the disease was refractory, from a patient treated with antithyroid drugs. This sequence originates from a middle-aged woman with Graves disease. The CDR3 loop is CASSPSLDTGELFF. CDR3 bases: TGTGCCAGCAGCCCTTCTCTCGACACCGGGGAGCTGTTTTTT. The full variable domain, in which reference TRBV28 and TRBJ2-2 provide the parts outside the CDR3, is DVKVTQSSRYLVKRTGEKVFLECVQDMDHENMFWYRQDPGLGLRLIYFSYDVKMKEKGDIPEGYSVSREKKERFSLILESASTNQTSMYLCASSPSLDTGELFFGEGSRLTVL.